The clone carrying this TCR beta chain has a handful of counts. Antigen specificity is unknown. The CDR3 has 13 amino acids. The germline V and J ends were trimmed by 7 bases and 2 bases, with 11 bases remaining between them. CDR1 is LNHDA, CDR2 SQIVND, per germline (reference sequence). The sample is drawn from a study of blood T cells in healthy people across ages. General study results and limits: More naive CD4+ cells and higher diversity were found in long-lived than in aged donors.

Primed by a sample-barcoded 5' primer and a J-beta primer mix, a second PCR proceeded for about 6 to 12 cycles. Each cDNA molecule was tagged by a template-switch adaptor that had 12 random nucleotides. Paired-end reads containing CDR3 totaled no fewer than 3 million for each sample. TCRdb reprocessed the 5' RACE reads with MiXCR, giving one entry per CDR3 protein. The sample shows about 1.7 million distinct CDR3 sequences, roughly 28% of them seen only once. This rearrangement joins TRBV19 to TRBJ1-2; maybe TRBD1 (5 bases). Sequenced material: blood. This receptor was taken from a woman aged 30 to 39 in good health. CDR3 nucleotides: TGTGCCAGTACCCCGGGACTGAACTATGGCTACACCTTC. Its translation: CASTPGLNYGYTF.